Listed below are T cell receptor beta chains from one sample, sequenced in a study of cytomegalovirus exposure and HLA in healthy donors. Repertoires were generated with immunoSEQ multiplex PCR, while TCRdb's copy carries only in-frame clones and drops some. The table includes about 210,000 clones, roughly three quarters detected once. The sequenced material came from PBMCs. The receptor source for this set is a male donor in good health and CMV-seropositive. The CDR3 runs from the conserved cysteine through the conserved F or W.

v_call,cdr3_aa
TRBV19,CASSMGGDREDTQYF
TRBV5-8,CASSEWAVSGNTIYF
TRBV30,CAWKKREPTDTQYF
TRBV25-1,CASSRGGANNSPLHF
TRBV7-6,CASSLKRGDYEQYF
TRBV7-6,CASTRRQGVYNEQFF
TRBV18,CASSNRDSPYNEQFF
TRBV7-9,CSSSPRDRGSGEQYF
TRBV6-5,CASRTGYNEQFF
TRBV6-5,CASSRLVHLQETQYF
TRBV5-1,CATTKSQGVAEAFF
TRBV18,CASSPRDRVDTGELFF
TRBV7-2,CASSLVPGTDTQYF
TRBV7-9,CASSDITTGELFF
TRBV9,CASSASRGSDTEAFF
TRBV7-9,CASSLGLAGGRGYEQYF
TRBV7-2,CASSLATGVYTGELFF
TRBV9,CASSVTGATNEKLFF
TRBV5-1,CASSLGVGGSYNEQFF
TRBV7-2,CASSLDGRAYQPQHF
TRBV19,CASSGTGSTEAFF
TRBV28,CASSRVRRVNNQPQHF
TRBV6-6,CASRAGGLPSYEQYF
TRBV5-1,CASSLAGTGGTDTQYF
TRBV6-1,CASSERVRGGNYEQYF
TRBV9,CASSLREGFGNEQFF
TRBV11-2,CASSLRENTEAFF
TRBV5-1,CASSLAGTKNQETQYF
TRBV7-2,CASSRSGGASNEQFF
TRBV11-2,CASSADLAEATGELFF
TRBV4-1,CASSQDPGTGRTRGYTF
TRBV5-1,CASSSGSPASPLHF
TRBV19,CASSSQGNTEAFF
TRBV6-5,CASRRGSSEKLFF
TRBV5-4,CASRRLAGVSSYNEQFF
TRBV28,CASSLGLAGGWETQYF
TRBV27,CASSEPQRSYEQYF
TRBV6-5,CASSTRSYEQYF
TRBV25-1,CASSDTTGTGAEQYF
TRBV9,CASSVEGGAYEQYF
TRBV7-9,CASSLDGATNEKLFF
TRBV29-1,CRAEGTDTQYF
TRBV7-9,CASSSLPEAFF
TRBV4-3,CASSQDRGGVDGYTF
TRBV6-1,CASARNTEAFF
TRBV27,CASSLRSRGLQETQYF
TRBV7-8,CASSLGTGLNYGYTF
TRBV5-5,CASSLEGGLSGYTF
TRBV6-1,CASSFRQGNEQFF
TRBV7-8,CASSSRGSQPQHF
TRBV28,CATRGQRRLGNEQFF
TRBV4-1,CASSPKNLDNEQFF